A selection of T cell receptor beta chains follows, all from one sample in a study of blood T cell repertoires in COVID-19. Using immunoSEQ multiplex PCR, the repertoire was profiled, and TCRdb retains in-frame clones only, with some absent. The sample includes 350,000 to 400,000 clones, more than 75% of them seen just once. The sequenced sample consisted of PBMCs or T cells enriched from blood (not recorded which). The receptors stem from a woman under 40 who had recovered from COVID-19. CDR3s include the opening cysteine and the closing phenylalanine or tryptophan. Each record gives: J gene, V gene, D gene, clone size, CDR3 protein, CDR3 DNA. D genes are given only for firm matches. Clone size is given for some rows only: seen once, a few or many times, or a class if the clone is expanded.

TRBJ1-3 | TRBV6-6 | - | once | CASSYMRPSGNTIYF | TGTGCCAGCAGTTACATGCGGCCCTCTGGAAACACCATATATTTT
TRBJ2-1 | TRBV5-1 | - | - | CASSSPGTYSYNEQFF | TGCGCCAGCAGCTCACCCGGGACTTACTCCTACAATGAGCAGTTCTTC
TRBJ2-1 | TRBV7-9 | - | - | CASSLGQFSYNEQFF | TGTGCCAGCAGCTTAGGACAGTTCTCCTACAATGAGCAGTTCTTC
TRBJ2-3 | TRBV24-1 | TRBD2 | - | CATSDASGTDTQYF | TGTGCCACCAGTGACGCTAGCGGGACAGATACGCAGTATTTT
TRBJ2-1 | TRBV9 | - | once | CASSVDPDSSYNEQFF | TGTGCCAGCAGCGTAGACCCCGACAGCTCCTACAATGAGCAGTTCTTC
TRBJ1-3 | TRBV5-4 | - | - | CASSSGSLTSGNTIYF | TGTGCCAGCAGCTCGGGGTCCTTGACCTCTGGAAACACCATATATTTT
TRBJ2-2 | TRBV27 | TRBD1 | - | CASVKGTAVNTGELFF | TGTGCCAGCGTAAAGGGGACAGCTGTGAACACCGGGGAGCTGTTTTTT
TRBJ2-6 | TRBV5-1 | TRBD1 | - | CASSLGTGISSGANVLTF | TGCGCCAGCAGCTTGGGGACAGGGATCTCCTCTGGGGCCAACGTCCTGACTTTC
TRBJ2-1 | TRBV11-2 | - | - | CASSLGVKAVNEQFF | TGTGCCAGCAGCTTAGGAGTTAAAGCGGTCAATGAGCAGTTCTTC
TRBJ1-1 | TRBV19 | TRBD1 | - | CASSKQGGPAEAFF | TGTGCCAGTAGCAAACAGGGGGGGCCCGCTGAAGCTTTCTTT
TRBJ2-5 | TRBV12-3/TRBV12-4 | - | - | CASSTRGETQYF | TGTGCCAGCAGCACCCGGGGAGAGACCCAGTACTTC
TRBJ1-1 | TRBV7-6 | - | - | CASSFRPGQNTEAFF | TGTGCCAGCAGCTTCCGACCGGGACAGAACACTGAAGCTTTCTTT
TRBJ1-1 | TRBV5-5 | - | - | CASSLSGGENTEAFF | TGTGCCAGCAGCTTATCGGGGGGCGAGAACACTGAAGCTTTCTTT
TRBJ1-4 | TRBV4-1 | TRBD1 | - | CASSQGQGGEKLFF | TGCGCCAGCAGCCAAGGACAGGGAGGAGAAAAACTGTTTTTT
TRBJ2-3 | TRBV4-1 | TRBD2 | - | CASSRGLADTDTQYF | TGCGCCAGCAGCCGAGGACTAGCGGACACAGATACGCAGTATTTT
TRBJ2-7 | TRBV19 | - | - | CASSTGPYEQYF | TGTGCCAGTAGTACTGGGCCCTACGAGCAGTACTTC